This TCR beta chain was identified in a study of CD8 T cells in ankylosing spondylitis. Germline lookup yields CDR1 SGHDT and CDR2 YYEEEE. The CDR3 extends over 16 amino acids. Losses at the gene ends were 4 bases for V and 0 bases for J; bases not matched to a gene: 6. Study-level results: Disease-linked clones, CD8+, were relatively rare in peripheral blood. In ankylosing spondylitis patients, matched synovial fluid reportedly showed significant enrichment of disease-linked clones. Blood of patients with ankylosing spondylitis appeared to be characterized by a TCR beta motif of several highly homologous variants.

Turning to this clonotype: As yet, its antigen is unknown.

As the method for making TCR beta libraries, quantitative 5'-RACE with molecular barcodes was used. Each CDR3 protein gets one entry after TCRdb re-called the 5' RACE reads with MiXCR. The sample has fewer than 500,000 distinct CDR3 sequences; around 24% are singletons. The sequenced material came from blood, either unsorted or a sorted T cell fraction (not recorded which). The rearrangement uses TRBV5-6 and TRBJ2-3; 9 bases map to TRBD2. This TCR came from a male donor with ankylosing spondylitis. The CDR3 loop reads CASSHSLAGSTDTQYF. The DNA of the CDR3 is TGTGCCAGCAGCCATTCCCTAGCGGGAAGCACAGATACGCAGTATTTT.